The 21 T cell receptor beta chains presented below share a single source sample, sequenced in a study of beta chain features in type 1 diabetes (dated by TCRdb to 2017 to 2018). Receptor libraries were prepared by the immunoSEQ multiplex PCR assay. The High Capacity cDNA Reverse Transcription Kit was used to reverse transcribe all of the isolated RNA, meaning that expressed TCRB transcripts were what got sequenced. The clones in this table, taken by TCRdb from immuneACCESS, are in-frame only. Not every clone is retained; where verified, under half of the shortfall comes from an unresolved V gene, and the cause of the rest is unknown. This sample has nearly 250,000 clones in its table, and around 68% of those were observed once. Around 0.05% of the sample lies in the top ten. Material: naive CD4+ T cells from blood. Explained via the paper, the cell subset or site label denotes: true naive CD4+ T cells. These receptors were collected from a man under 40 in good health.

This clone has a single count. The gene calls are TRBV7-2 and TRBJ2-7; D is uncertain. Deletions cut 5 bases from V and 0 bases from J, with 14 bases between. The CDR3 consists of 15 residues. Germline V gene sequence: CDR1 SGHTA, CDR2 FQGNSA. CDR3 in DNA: TGTGCCAGCAGCAGGATCCCTAGGAGCTCCTACGAGCAGTACTTC. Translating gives CASSRIPRSSYEQYF. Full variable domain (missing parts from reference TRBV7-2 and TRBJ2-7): GAGVSQSPSNKVTEKGKDVELRCDPISGHTALYWYRQSLGQGLEFLIYFQGNSAPDKSGLPSDRFSAERTGGSVSTLTIQRTQQEDSAVYLCASSRIPRSSYEQYFGPGTRLTVT.

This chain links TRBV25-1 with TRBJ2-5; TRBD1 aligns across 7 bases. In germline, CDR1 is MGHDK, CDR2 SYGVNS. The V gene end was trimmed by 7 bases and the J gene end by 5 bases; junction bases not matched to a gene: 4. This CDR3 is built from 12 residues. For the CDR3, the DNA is TGTGCCAGCAAGGGGGCGTTGGAGACCCAGTACTTC. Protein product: CASKGALETQYF.

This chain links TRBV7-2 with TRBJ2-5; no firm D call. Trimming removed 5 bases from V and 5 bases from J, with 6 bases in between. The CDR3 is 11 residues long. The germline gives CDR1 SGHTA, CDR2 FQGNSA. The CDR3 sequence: CASSAMETQYF. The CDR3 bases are TGTGCCAGCAGCGCTATGGAGACCCAGTACTTC. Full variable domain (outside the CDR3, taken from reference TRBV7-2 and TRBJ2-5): GAGVSQSPSNKVTEKGKDVELRCDPISGHTALYWYRQSLGQGLEFLIYFQGNSAPDKSGLPSDRFSAERTGGSVSTLTIQRTQQEDSAVYLCASSAMETQYFGPGTRLLVL.

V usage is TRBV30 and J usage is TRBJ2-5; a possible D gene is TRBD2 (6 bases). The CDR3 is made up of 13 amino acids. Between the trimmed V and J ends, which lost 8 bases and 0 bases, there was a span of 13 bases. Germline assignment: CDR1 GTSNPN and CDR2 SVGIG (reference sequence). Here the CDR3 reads CAQNRDYQETQYF. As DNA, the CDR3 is TGTGCCCAAAACCGGGACTACCAAGAGACCCAGTACTTC.

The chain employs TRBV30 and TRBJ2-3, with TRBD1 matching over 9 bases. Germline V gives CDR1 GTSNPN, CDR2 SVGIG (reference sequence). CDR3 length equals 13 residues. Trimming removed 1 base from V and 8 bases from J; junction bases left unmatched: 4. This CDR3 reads CAWSGKTGGTQYF. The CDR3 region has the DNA TGTGCCTGGAGTGGAAAGACAGGGGGTACGCAGTATTTT.

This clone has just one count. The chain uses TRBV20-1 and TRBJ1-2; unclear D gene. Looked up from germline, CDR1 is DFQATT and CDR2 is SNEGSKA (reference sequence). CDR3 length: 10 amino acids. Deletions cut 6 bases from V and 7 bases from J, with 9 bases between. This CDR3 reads CSAPAGGYTF. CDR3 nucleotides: TGCAGTGCCCCCGCCGGTGGCTACACCTTC.

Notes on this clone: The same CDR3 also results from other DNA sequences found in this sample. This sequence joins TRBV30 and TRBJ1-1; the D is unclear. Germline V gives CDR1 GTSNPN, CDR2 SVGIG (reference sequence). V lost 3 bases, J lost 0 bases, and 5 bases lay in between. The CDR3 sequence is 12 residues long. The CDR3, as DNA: TGTGCCTGGAGCCAAATGAACACTGAAGCTTTCTTT. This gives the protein CAWSQMNTEAFF.

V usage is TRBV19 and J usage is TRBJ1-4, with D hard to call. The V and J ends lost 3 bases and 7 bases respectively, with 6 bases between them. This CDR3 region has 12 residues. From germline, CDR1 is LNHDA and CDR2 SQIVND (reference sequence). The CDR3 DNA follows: TGTGCCAGTAGTATCGCAGGTGAAAAACTGTTTTTT. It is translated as CASSIAGEKLFF.

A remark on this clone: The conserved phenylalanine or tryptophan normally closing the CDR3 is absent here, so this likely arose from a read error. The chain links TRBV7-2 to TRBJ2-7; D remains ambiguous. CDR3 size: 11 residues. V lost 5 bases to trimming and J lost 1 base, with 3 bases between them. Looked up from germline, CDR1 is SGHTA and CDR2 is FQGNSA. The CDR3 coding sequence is TGTGCCAGCAGCGCATCCTACGAGCAGTACCTC. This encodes CASSASYEQYL.

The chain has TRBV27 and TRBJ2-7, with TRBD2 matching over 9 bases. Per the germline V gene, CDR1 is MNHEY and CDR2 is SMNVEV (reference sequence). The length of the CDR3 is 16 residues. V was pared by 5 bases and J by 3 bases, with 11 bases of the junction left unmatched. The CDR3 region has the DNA TGTGCCAGCAGTCCGATGCCCATAGCGGGAGTCTACGAGCAGTACTTC. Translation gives CASSPMPIAGVYEQYF.

The DNA for the CDR3 is TGCAGCGCCTCCACCGGACAGGGAACAGATACGCAGTATTTT. This gives the protein CSASTGQGTDTQYF. The V and J genes are TRBV29-1 and TRBJ2-3, with TRBD1 matching 8 bases. V shed 7 bases, J shed 3 bases, and the junction held 9 bases outside the gene matches. Germline loops: CDR1 SQVTM, CDR2 ANQGSEA. The CDR3 spans 14 residues.

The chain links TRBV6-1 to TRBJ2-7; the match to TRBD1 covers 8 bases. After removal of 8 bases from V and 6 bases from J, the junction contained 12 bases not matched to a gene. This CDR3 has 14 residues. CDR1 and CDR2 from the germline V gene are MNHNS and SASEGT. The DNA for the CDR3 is TGTGCCAGCGGCGCCCGGACAGGGCCCACCGAGCAGTACTTC. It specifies CASGARTGPTEQYF.

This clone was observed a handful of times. CDR3: CSVRQGPNSPLHF. Written as DNA, the CDR3 is TGCAGCGTTCGACAGGGACCTAATTCACCCCTCCACTTT. The chain uses TRBV29-1 and TRBJ1-6; 7 positions match TRBD1. There are 13 residues in the CDR3. Looked up from germline, CDR1 is SQVTM and CDR2 is ANQGSEA. The ends lost 5 bases at V and 6 bases at J; junction bases unmatched: 4.

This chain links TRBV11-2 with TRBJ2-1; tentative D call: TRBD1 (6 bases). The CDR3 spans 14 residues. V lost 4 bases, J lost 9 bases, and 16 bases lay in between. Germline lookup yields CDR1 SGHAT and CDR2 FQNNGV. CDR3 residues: CASSSLQGRGEQFF. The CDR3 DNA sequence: TGTGCCAGCAGCTCTCTACAGGGACGGGGTGAGCAGTTCTTC.

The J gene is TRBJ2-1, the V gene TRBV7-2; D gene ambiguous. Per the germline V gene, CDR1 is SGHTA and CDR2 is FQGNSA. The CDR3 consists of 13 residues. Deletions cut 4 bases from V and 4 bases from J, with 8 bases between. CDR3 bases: TGTGCCAGCAGCTCAGGAACTTACAATGAGCAGTTCTTC. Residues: CASSSGTYNEQFF.

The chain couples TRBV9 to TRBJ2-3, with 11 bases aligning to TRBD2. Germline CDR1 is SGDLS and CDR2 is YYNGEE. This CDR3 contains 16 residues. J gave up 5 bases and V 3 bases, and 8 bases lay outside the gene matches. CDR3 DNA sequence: TGTGCCAGCAGCGCAAAACTAGCGGGAGTGGTAGATACGCAGTATTTT. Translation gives CASSAKLAGVVDTQYF. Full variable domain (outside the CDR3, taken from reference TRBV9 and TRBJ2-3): DSGVTQTPKHLITATGQRVTLRCSPRSGDLSVYWYQQSLDQGLQFLIQYYNGEERAKGNILERFSAQQFPDLHSELNLSSLELGDSALYFCASSAKLAGVVDTQYFGPGTRLTVL.

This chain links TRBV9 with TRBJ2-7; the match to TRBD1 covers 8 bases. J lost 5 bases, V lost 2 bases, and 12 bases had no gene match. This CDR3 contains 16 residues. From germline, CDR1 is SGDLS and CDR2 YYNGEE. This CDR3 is CASSVEGTGRSDEQYF. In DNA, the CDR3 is TGTGCCAGCAGCGTGGAAGGGACAGGTCGGTCGGACGAGCAGTACTTC.

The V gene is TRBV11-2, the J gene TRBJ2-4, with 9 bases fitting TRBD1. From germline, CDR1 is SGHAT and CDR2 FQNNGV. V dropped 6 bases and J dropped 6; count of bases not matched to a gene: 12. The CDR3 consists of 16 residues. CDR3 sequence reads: CASREGTGRLGNIQYF. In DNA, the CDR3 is TGTGCCAGCAGGGAAGGGACAGGGCGGCTTGGAAACATTCAGTACTTC.

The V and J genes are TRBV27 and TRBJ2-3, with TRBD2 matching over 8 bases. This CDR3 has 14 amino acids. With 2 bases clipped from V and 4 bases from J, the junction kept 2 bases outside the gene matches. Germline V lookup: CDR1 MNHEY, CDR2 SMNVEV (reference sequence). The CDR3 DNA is TGTGCCAGCAGTTTAAGGACTAGCCCAGATACGCAGTATTTT. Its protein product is CASSLRTSPDTQYF.

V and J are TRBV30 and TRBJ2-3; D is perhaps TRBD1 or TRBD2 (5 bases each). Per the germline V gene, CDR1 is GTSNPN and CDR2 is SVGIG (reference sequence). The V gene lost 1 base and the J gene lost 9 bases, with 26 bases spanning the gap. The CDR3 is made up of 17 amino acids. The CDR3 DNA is TGTGCCTGGAGTGCCAGGGACGCGGGCCGAAGGGCGAAAACGCAGTATTTT. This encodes CAWSARDAGRRAKTQYF.

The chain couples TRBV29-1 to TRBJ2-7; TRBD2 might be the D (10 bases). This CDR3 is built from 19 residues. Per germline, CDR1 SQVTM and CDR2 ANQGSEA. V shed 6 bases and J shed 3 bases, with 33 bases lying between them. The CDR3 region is CSVALMRDRVLAGDYEQYF. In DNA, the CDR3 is TGCAGCGTCGCTTTAATGAGGGACAGGGTCCTAGCGGGAGACTACGAGCAGTACTTC.